This T cell receptor (beta chain) was identified in a study of blood T cell repertoires in COVID-19. Across the study: Italy, Spain and the United States were the sources of the convalescent and acute COVID-19 samples. T cells, B-cell-depleted T cells, or PBMCs provided the cDNA or gDNA that served as material.

In the source study's methods: Estimation of nucleated cell counts relied on the amplification of reference gene primers. Using immunoSEQ multiplex PCR, the repertoire was profiled, and TCRdb retains in-frame clones only, with some absent. The V and J calls and clone size come from that table; D and trimming were worked out from the DNA. The repertoire holds more than 90,000 clones, with around 87% as singletons. V gave up 2 bases and J gave up 1 base, with 8 bases separating them. The germline V gene encodes CDR1 SGHTA and CDR2 FQGTGA. The CDR3 has 14 amino acids. The chain recombines TRBV7-3 with TRBJ1-1, with a weak D call TRBD1 (6 bases). The source is a woman in her 30s with acute or convalescent COVID-19. The sample taken for sequencing was peripheral blood. The chain's CDR3 is CASSLSGENTEAFF. The CDR3 DNA follows: TGTGCCAGCAGCTTATCAGGGGAGAACACTGAAGCTTTCTTT.